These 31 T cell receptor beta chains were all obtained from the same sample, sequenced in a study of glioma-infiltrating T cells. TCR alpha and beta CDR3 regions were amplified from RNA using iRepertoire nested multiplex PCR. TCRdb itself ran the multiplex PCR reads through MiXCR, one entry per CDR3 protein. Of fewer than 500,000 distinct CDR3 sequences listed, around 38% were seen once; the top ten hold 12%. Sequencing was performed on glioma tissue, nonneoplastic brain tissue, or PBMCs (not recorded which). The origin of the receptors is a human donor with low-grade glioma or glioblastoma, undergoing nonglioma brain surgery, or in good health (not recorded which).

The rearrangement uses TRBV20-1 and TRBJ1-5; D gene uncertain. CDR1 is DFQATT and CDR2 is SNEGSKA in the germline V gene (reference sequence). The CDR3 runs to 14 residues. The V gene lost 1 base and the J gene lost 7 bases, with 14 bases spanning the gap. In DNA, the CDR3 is TGCAGTGCTAGAGGGACGGCAGGCGGACAGCCCCAGCATTTT. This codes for CSARGTAGGQPQHF.

CDR3 coding DNA: TGTGCCACCAGTGATCCCGCAGGGGGCGGTTACAATGAGCAGTTCTTC. It encodes CATSDPAGGGYNEQFF. The chain recombines TRBV24-1 with TRBJ2-1, with 8 positions matching TRBD1. Unmatched junction bases numbered 7, after V lost 3 bases and J lost 4 bases. This CDR3 is 16 amino acids long. The germline gives CDR1 KGHDR, CDR2 SFDVKD.

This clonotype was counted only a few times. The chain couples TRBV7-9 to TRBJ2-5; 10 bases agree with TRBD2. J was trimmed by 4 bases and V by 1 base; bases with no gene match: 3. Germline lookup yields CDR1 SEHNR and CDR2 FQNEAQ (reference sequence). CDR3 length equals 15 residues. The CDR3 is CASSLDLAGVETQYF. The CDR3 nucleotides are TGTGCCAGCAGCTTAGACCTAGCGGGAGTAGAGACCCAGTACTTC.

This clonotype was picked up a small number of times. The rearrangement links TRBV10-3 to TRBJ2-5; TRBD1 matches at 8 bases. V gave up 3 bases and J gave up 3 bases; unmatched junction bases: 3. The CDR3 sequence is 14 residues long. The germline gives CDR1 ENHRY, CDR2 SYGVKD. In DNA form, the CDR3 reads TGTGCCATCAGTGAAAGACAGGGGAAAGAGACCCAGTACTTC. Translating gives CAISERQGKETQYF.

DNA for the CDR3: TGTGCCAGCAGCCTGGAGCGGGAGGGGAGTAATAAGCAGTTCTTC. Translation: CASSLEREGSNKQFF. The V gene is TRBV7-3, the J gene TRBJ2-1, with TRBD2 matching 10 bases. Germline CDR1 SGHTA, CDR2 FQGTGA. V trimming: 5 bases; J trimming: 11 bases; junction bases outside the gene matches: 12. This CDR3 region has 15 residues.

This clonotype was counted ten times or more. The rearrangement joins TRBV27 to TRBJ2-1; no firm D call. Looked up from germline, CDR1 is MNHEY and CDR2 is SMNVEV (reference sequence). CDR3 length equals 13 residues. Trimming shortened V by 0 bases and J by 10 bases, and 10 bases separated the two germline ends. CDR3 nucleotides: TGTGCCAGCAGTTTATCGGCCGGCCGGGAGCAGTTCTTC. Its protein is CASSLSAGREQFF.

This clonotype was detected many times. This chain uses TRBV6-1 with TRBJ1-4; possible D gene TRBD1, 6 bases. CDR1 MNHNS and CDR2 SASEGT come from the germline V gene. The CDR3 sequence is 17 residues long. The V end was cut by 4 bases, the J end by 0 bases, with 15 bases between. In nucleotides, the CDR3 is TGTGCCAGCAGTGCCAGGGGTCTCGGGACAACTAATGAAAAACTGTTTTTT. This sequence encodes CASSARGLGTTNEKLFF.

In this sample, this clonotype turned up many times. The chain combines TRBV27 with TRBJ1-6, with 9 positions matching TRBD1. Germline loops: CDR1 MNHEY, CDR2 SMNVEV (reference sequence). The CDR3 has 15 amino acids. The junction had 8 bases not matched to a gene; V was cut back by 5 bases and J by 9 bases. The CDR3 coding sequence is TGTGCCAGCAGTCTGACCGGGACAGGGACTTCACCCCTCCACTTT. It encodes CASSLTGTGTSPLHF.

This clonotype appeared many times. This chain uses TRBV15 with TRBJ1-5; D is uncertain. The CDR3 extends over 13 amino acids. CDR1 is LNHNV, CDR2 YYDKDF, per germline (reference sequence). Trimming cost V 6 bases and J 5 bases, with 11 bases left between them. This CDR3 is CATRDFRDQPQHF. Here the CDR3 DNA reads TGTGCCACCAGGGACTTTAGAGATCAGCCCCAGCATTTT.

CDR3 sequence (DNA): TGCGCCAGCAGATCCGGGACTTCGAACACTGAAGCTTTCTTT. This translates into CASRSGTSNTEAFF. The gene calls are TRBV5-1 and TRBJ1-1; tentative D call: TRBD1 (5 bases). Germline assignment: CDR1 SGHRS and CDR2 YFSETQ. V was clipped by 5 bases and J by 1 base, with 12 bases between them. The CDR3 extends over 14 amino acids.

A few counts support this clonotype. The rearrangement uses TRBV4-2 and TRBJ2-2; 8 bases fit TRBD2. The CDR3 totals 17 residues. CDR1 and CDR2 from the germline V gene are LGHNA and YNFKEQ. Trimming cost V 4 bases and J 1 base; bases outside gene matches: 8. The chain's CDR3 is CASSPMLGLGNTGELFF. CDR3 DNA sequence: TGTGCCAGCAGCCCCATGCTGGGACTAGGGAACACCGGGGAGCTGTTTTTT.

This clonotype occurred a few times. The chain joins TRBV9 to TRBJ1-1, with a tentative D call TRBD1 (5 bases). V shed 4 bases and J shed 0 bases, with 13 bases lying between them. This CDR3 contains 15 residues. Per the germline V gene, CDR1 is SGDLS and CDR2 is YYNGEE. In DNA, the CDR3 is TGTGCCAGCAGCTTCTCGGGACTCATGAACACTGAAGCTTTCTTT. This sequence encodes CASSFSGLMNTEAFF.

CDR3 coding DNA: TGCGCCAGCAGCCGAGGTGGCCCGAGGCAGGTTGAAGCTTTCTTT. Encoded protein: CASSRGGPRQVEAFF. The rearrangement uses TRBV5-1 and TRBJ1-1; D is uncertain. The CDR3 totals 15 residues. The V end lost 4 bases, the J end lost 7 bases, and 20 bases lay between the germline ends. Germline values: CDR1 SGHRS, CDR2 YFSETQ.

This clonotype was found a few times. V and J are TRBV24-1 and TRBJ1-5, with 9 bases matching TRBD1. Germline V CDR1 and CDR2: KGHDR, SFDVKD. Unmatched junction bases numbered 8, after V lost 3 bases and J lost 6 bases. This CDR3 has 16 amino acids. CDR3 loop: CATSDPRQGVGQPQHF. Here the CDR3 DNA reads TGTGCCACCAGTGATCCTCGACAGGGGGTTGGTCAGCCCCAGCATTTT.

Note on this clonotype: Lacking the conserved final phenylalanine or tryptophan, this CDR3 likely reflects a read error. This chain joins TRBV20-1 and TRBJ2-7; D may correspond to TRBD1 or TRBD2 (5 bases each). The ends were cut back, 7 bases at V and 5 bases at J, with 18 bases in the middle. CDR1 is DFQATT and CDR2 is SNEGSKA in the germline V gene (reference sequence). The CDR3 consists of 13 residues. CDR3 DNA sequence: TGCAGTGTTCCGGGGACCCATCCTGACGAGCAGTACCTC. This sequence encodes CSVPGTHPDEQYL.

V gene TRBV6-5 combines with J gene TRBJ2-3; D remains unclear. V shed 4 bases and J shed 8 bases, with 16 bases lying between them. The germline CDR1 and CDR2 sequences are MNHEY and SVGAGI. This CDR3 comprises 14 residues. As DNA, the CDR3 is TGTGCCAGCAGTTTAGACGGGTTCTGGGGTACGCAGTATTTT. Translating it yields CASSLDGFWGTQYF.

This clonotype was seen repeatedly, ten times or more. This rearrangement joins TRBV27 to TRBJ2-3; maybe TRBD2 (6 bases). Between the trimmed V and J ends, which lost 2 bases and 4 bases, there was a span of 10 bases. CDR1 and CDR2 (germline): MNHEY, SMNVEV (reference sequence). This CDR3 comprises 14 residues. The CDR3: CASSLGTYADTQYF. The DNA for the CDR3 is TGTGCCAGCAGTTTAGGGACTTACGCAGATACGCAGTATTTT.

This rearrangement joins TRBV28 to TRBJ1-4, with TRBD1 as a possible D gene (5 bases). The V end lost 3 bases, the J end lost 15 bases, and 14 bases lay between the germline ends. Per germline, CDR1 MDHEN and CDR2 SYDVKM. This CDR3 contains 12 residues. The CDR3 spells CASSLGPPPVFF. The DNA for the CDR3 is TGTGCCAGCAGTTTGGGACCGCCTCCAGTGTTTTTT. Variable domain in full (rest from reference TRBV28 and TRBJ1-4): DVKVTQSSRYLVKRTGEKVFLECVQDMDHENMFWYRQDPGLGLRLIYFSYDVKMKEKGDIPEGYSVSREKKERFSLILESASTNQTSMYLCASSLGPPPVFFGSGTQLSVL.

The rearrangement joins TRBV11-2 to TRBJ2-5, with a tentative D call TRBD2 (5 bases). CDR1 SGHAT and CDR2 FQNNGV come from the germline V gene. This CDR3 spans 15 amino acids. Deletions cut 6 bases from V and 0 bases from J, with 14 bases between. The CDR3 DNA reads TGTGCCAGCAGTCGATTAGCGTTGTACCAAGAGACCCAGTACTTC. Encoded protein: CASSRLALYQETQYF.

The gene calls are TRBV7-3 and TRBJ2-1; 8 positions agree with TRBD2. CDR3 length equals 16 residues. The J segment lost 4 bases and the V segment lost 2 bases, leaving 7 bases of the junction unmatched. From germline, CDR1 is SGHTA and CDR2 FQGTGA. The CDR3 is CASSLETSVPYNEQFF. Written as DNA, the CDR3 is TGTGCCAGCAGCTTAGAGACTAGCGTGCCTTACAATGAGCAGTTCTTC.

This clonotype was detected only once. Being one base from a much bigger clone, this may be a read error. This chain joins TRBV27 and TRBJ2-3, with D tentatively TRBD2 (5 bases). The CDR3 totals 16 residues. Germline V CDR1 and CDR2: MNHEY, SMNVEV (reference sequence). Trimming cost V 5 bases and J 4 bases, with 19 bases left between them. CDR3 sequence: CASSTYSLLRADTQYF. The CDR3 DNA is TGTGCCAGCAGTACCTACTCCCTTCTGAGGGCAGATACGCAGTATTTT.

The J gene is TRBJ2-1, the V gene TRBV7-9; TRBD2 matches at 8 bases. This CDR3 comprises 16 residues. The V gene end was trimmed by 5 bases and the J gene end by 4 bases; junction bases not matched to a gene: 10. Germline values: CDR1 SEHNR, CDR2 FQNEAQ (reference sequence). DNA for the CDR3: TGTGCCAGCAGCCCCTGGTTGGCTAGCGGGTACAATGAGCAGTTCTTC. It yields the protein CASSPWLASGYNEQFF. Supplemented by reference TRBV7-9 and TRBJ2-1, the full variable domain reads DTGVSQNPRHKITKRGQNVTFRCDPISEHNRLYWYRQTLGQGPEFLTYFQNEAQLEKSRLLSDRFSAERPKGSFSTLEIQRTEQGDSAMYLCASSPWLASGYNEQFFGPGTRLTVL.

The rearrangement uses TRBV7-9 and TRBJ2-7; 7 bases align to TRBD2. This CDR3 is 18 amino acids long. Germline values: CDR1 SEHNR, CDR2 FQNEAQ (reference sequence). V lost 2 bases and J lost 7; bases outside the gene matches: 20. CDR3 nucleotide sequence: TGTGCCAGCAGCTTAAGACCTTCCTTCCAGCGGGGTGTCGGGGAGCAGTACTTC. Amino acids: CASSLRPSFQRGVGEQYF.

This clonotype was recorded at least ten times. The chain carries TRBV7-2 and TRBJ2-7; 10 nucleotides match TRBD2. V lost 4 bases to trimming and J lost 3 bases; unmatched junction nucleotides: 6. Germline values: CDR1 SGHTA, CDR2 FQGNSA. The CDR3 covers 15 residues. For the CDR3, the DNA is TGTGCCAGCAGCTACCTAGCGGGAGTCAACTACGAGCAGTACTTC. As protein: CASSYLAGVNYEQYF. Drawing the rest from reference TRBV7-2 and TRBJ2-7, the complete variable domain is GAGVSQSPSNKVTEKGKDVELRCDPISGHTALYWYRQSLGQGLEFLIYFQGNSAPDKSGLPSDRFSAERTGGSVSTLTIQRTQQEDSAVYLCASSYLAGVNYEQYFGPGTRLTVT.

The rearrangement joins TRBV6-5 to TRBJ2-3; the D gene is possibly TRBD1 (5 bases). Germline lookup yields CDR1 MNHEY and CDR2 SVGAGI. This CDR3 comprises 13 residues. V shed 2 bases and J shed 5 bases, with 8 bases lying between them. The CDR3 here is CASSYGALDTQYF. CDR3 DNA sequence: TGTGCCAGCAGTTACGGGGCTCTAGATACGCAGTATTTT.

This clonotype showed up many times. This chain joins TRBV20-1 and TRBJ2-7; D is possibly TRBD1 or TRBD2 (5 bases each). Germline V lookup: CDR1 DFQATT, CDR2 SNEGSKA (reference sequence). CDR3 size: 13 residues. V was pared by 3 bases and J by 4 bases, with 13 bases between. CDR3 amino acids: CSASGGRSYEQYF. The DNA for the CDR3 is TGCAGTGCTAGTGGGGGTCGCTCGTACGAGCAGTACTTC.

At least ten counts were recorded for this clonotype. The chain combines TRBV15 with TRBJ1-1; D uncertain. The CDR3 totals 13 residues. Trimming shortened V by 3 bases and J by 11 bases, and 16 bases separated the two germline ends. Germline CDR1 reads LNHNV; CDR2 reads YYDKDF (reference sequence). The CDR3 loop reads CATSRRAAEVAFF. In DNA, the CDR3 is TGTGCCACCAGCAGGCGGGCCGCGGAGGTGGCTTTCTTT.

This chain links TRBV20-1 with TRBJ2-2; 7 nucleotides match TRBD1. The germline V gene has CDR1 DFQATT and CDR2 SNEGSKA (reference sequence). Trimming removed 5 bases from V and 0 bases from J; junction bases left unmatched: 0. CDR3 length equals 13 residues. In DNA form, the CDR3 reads TGCAGTGCTGGACAGGCGAACACCGGGGAGCTGTTTTTT. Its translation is CSAGQANTGELFF.

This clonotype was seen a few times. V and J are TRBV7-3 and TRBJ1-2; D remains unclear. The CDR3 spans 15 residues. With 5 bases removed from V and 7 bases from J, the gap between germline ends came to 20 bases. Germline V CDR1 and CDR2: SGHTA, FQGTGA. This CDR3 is CASSPHSDGVGGYTF. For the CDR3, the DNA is TGTGCCAGCAGCCCCCATTCGGACGGGGTTGGTGGCTACACCTTC.

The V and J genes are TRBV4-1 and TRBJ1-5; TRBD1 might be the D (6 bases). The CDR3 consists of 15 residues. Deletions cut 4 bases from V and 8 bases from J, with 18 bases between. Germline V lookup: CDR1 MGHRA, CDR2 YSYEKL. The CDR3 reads CASSPRTVQQEPQHF. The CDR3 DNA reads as TGCGCCAGCAGCCCTAGGACAGTTCAGCAAGAGCCCCAGCATTTT.

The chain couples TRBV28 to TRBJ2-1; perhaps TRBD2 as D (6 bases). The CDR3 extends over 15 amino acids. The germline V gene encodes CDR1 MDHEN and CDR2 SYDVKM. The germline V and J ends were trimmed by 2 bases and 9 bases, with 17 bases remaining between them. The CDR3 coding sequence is TGTGCCAGCAGTTTAGCCCTCTTGGAGGGCCGTGAGCAGTTCTTC. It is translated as CASSLALLEGREQFF. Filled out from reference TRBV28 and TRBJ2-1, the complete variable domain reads DVKVTQSSRYLVKRTGEKVFLECVQDMDHENMFWYRQDPGLGLRLIYFSYDVKMKEKGDIPEGYSVSREKKERFSLILESASTNQTSMYLCASSLALLEGREQFFGPGTRLTVL.